This TCR beta chain is from a study of blood T cell repertoires in COVID-19. The overall study: The origin of the acute and convalescent COVID-19 samples was the United States, Italy and Spain. The analysed material was cDNA or gDNA that came from T cells, B-cell-depleted T cells, or PBMCs.

Authors' processing steps: Estimates of nucleated cell counts were drawn from the amplification of reference gene primers. TCRdb's copy holds only in-frame clones and misses some; the assay was immunoSEQ multiplex PCR. The V and J calls and clone size were taken over from that table, and D and trimming were inferred from the DNA. The table records 100,000 or so clones, around 81% of them present only once. Germline CDR1 and CDR2: MGHRA and YSYEKL. The ends were cut back, 0 bases at V and 2 bases at J, with 11 bases in the middle. The CDR3 sequence is 15 residues long. Sequenced: peripheral blood. The source is a human donor in a cohort sampled during active COVID-19. The rearrangement uses TRBV4-1 and TRBJ2-7, with D possibly being TRBD1 (5 bases). The CDR3 sequence: CASSQELQGPYEQYF. The CDR3 DNA sequence: TGCGCCAGCAGCCAAGAATTGCAGGGTCCCTACGAGCAGTACTTC.